A single sample gave rise to the 24 T cell receptor beta chains below, sequenced in a study of human T cells and chemical hapten exposure. This sample's time point: pre-sensitization, week 0. Specified treatment: therapeutic diphenylcyclopropenone sensitization with weekly scalp DPC. Each CDR3 protein gets one entry after TCRdb re-called the RACE reads with MiXCR. The data contain some 330,000 distinct CDR3 sequences, 5.5% of them singletons. Sequenced material: whole blood, taken in connection with sensitization to the hapten diphenylcyclopropenone (DPC). The receptor source for this set is a woman under 30 with alopecia areata. Some clones in this sample may be carry-over from other donors' samples.

The table lists this clonotype with many counts. The J gene is TRBJ1-1, the V gene TRBV28, with D perhaps matching TRBD1 (5 bases). The germline CDR1 and CDR2 sequences are MDHEN and SYDVKM. V was shortened by 2 bases and J by 10 bases, with 20 bases between the two germline ends. This CDR3 is 15 amino acids long. This CDR3 is CASSLTPRSAGGAFF. CDR3 coding DNA: TGTGCCAGCAGTTTAACTCCGCGGTCCGCTGGGGGAGCTTTCTTT.

This clonotype was seen at least ten times. The chain uses TRBV5-1 and TRBJ1-5, with TRBD1 identical over 7 bases. Germline CDR1 reads SGHRS; CDR2 reads YFSETQ. This CDR3 has 13 residues. V shed 4 bases and J 7 bases; nucleotides not matched to a gene: 5. CDR3 protein: CASSEDREQPQHF. The CDR3 DNA is TGCGCCAGCAGCGAAGACAGGGAACAGCCCCAGCATTTT.

This clonotype was found many times. This rearrangement joins TRBV10-3 to TRBJ2-2; perhaps TRBD2 as D (5 bases). The V gene lost 1 base and the J gene lost 3 bases, with 12 bases spanning the gap. Per germline, CDR1 ENHRY and CDR2 SYGVKD. The CDR3 sequence is 16 residues long. CDR3 nucleotides: TGTGCCATCAGTGAGTTGGCGGGCATCTACACCGGGGAGCTGTTTTTT. Encoded protein: CAISELAGIYTGELFF.

In its sample, this clonotype was seen a few times. DNA of the CDR3: TGTGCCAGCAGCCGGGGAGGGGCTCCCTATGGCTACACCTTC. Amino acid sequence: CASSRGGAPYGYTF. The gene calls are TRBV7-2 and TRBJ1-2; D might be TRBD1 (5 bases). This CDR3 spans 14 amino acids. With 5 bases removed from V and 4 bases from J, the gap between germline ends came to 14 bases. Germline V lookup: CDR1 SGHTA, CDR2 FQGNSA. The full variable domain, with the rest looked up from reference TRBV7-2 and TRBJ1-2, is GAGVSQSPSNKVTEKGKDVELRCDPISGHTALYWYRQSLGQGLEFLIYFQGNSAPDKSGLPSDRFSAERTGGSVSTLTIQRTQQEDSAVYLCASSRGGAPYGYTFGSGTRLTVV.

The chain employs TRBV25-1 and TRBJ1-1; D gene unclear. The CDR3 has 14 residues. From germline, CDR1 is MGHDK and CDR2 SYGVNS. Trimming left V 5 bases short and J 0 bases short, with 10 bases between. CDR3: CASSHDNVNTEAFF. The CDR3 DNA sequence: TGTGCCAGCAGTCATGACAACGTGAACACTGAAGCTTTCTTT.

The genes are TRBV13 and TRBJ2-2; D unclear. The CDR3 loop spans 15 amino acids. The V gene's germline CDR1 is PRHDT and CDR2 FYEKMQ (reference sequence). V was pared by 0 bases and J by 1 base, with 6 bases between. CDR3 loop: CASSLGSLNTGELFF. In nucleotides, the CDR3 is TGTGCCAGCAGCTTAGGGAGTTTGAACACCGGGGAGCTGTTTTTT.

Only a few counts were recorded for this clonotype. The chain recombines TRBV7-2 with TRBJ1-2; the D gene is possibly TRBD1 (5 bases). Trimming took 1 base from V and 5 from J, leaving 14 bases between them. CDR1 and CDR2 from the germline V gene are SGHTA and FQGNSA. There are 15 residues in the CDR3. This CDR3 reads CASSLDNGAGYGYTF. The CDR3 DNA reads as TGTGCCAGCAGCTTAGATAACGGGGCGGGGTATGGCTACACCTTC.

The chain has TRBV4-1 and TRBJ1-5, with D perhaps matching TRBD1 (6 bases). Germline V lookup: CDR1 MGHRA, CDR2 YSYEKL. Trimming left V 4 bases short and J 5 bases short, with 18 bases between. The CDR3 loop spans 16 amino acids. CDR3 amino acids: CASSPRGRGRDQPQHF. In nucleotides, the CDR3 is TGCGCCAGCAGCCCCAGGGGCAGGGGAAGGGATCAGCCCCAGCATTTT.

This clonotype was found a few times. The chain carries TRBV3-1 and TRBJ1-2; D call uncertain. The CDR3 sequence is 15 residues long. With 3 bases removed from V and 0 bases from J, the gap between germline ends came to 11 bases. Looked up from germline, CDR1 is LGHDT and CDR2 is YNNKEL (reference sequence). The CDR3 sequence: CASSHSLLPNYGYTF. As DNA, the CDR3 is TGTGCCAGCAGCCACTCTCTTCTTCCTAACTATGGCTACACCTTC.

This clonotype was counted only a few times. The J gene is TRBJ2-3, the V gene TRBV12-3 or TRBV12-4; D might be TRBD1 or TRBD2, each matching 5 bases. This CDR3 has 16 residues. Trimming removed 6 bases at V and 1 base at J, with 17 bases between. The CDR3 reads CASRSGEGLGTDTQYF. The DNA of the CDR3 is TGTGCCAGCAGATCCGGTGAGGGGCTCGGCACAGATACGCAGTATTTT.

This clonotype was counted only a few times. The rearrangement joins TRBV6-6 to TRBJ1-5; D remains unclear. The V end lost 0 bases, the J end lost 3 bases, and 9 bases lay between the germline ends. Germline assignment: CDR1 MNHNY and CDR2 SVGAGI (reference sequence). The CDR3 has 15 amino acids. The CDR3 loop reads CASSYSGQFNQPQHF. The CDR3 nucleotides read TGTGCCAGCAGTTACTCCGGGCAGTTCAATCAGCCCCAGCATTTT.

This clonotype occurred many times. The chain recombines TRBV12-3 or TRBV12-4 with TRBJ1-2; 11 bases line up with TRBD1. The CDR3 totals 12 residues. Trimming took 6 bases from V and 8 from J; bases not matched to a gene: 2. The CDR3 nucleotides read TGTGCCAGCAGAGGGACAGGGGGAGGCTACACCTTC. This translates into CASRGTGGGYTF.

This clonotype was observed a few times. V and J are TRBV6-1 and TRBJ2-3; TRBD1 matches at 7 bases. The germline gives CDR1 MNHNS, CDR2 SASEGT. V was pared by 7 bases and J by 2 bases, with 12 bases of the junction left unmatched. The CDR3 runs to 16 residues. CDR3 sequence: CASNLLGTAFTDTQYF. CDR3 nucleotide sequence: TGTGCCAGCAACTTGTTGGGGACAGCATTCACAGATACGCAGTATTTT.

The rearrangement joins TRBV2 to TRBJ1-5; TRBD1 is a possible D gene (6 bases). The CDR3 sequence is 13 residues long. The germline V gene encodes CDR1 SNHLY and CDR2 FYNNEI. Trimming cost V 6 bases and J 4 bases, with 10 bases left between them. The CDR3 is CASRPDRNQPQHF. CDR3 sequence (DNA): TGTGCCAGCAGACCGGACAGAAATCAGCCCCAGCATTTT.

The table lists this clonotype with a few counts. This chain uses TRBV15 with TRBJ1-6; 8 bases line up with TRBD1. The germline V gene has CDR1 LNHNV and CDR2 YYDKDF (reference sequence). Trimming cost V 2 bases and J 10 bases; bases outside gene matches: 4. This CDR3 spans 14 amino acids. CDR3 coding DNA: TGTGCCACCAGCAGACAGGGGGCAGAATCACCCCTCCACTTT. It yields the protein CATSRQGAESPLHF.

V is TRBV27 and J is TRBJ1-5; D remains ambiguous. CDR1 is MNHEY and CDR2 is SMNVEV in the germline V gene (reference sequence). The CDR3 runs 15 residues. The V end lost 0 bases, the J end lost 0 bases, and 6 bases lay between the germline ends. CDR3 bases: TGTGCCAGCAGTTTATCCCCTTATAGCAATCAGCCCCAGCATTTT. Protein: CASSLSPYSNQPQHF.

This clonotype was counted many times. CDR3 sequence (DNA): TGTGCCAGCAGCCCGGGGGTAGGGAGCTCCTACAATGAGCAGTTCTTC. Translated: CASSPGVGSSYNEQFF. This chain uses TRBV7-3 with TRBJ2-1, with D possibly being TRBD2 (6 bases). Germline V gene sequence: CDR1 SGHTA, CDR2 FQGTGA. There are 16 residues in the CDR3. V was pared by 5 bases and J by 0 bases, with 14 bases between.

There are many counts of this clonotype. The rearrangement links TRBV6-2 or TRBV6-3 to TRBJ1-5; D unresolved. Germline CDR1 MNHEY, CDR2 SVGEGT. The CDR3 contains 15 residues. Between the trimmed V and J ends, which lost 2 bases and 4 bases, there was a span of 12 bases. CDR3 residues: CASSYAGEVNQPQHF. CDR3 bases: TGTGCCAGCAGTTACGCTGGGGAGGTGAATCAGCCCCAGCATTTT.

This clonotype was seen more than once but under ten times. The CDR3 loop is CASSRLSGGAYEQYF. The CDR3 bases are TGTGCCAGCAGTCGGTTGAGCGGGGGGGCCTACGAGCAGTACTTC. The chain is built from TRBV6-5 and TRBJ2-7, with 10 positions matching TRBD2. The trim removed 5 bases at V and 2 bases at J, leaving 6 bases unmatched. In germline, CDR1 is MNHEY, CDR2 SVGAGI. This CDR3 has 15 amino acids.

This sequence joins TRBV6-6 and TRBJ1-2; perhaps TRBD1 as D (5 bases). Per the germline V gene, CDR1 is MNHNY and CDR2 is SVGAGI (reference sequence). Trimming took off 6 bases at V and 5 bases at J, with 16 bases between the two ends. This CDR3 spans 14 amino acids. The CDR3 bases are TGTGCCAGCAGCCTACCCCCGACAGAGTATGGCTACACCTTC. Residues: CASSLPPTEYGYTF.

This clonotype occurred once. The genes are TRBV5-6 and TRBJ1-2; TRBD1 might be the D (5 bases). Germline V gene data show CDR1 as SGHDT and CDR2 as YYEEEE. V shed 3 bases and J shed 6 bases, with 9 bases lying between them. This CDR3 is built from 12 residues. DNA of the CDR3: TGTGCCAGCAGCTATACAGGTGATGGCTACACCTTC. This translates into CASSYTGDGYTF.

In this sample, this clonotype turned up a few times. Here the CDR3 reads CASSQDLGDIVRTEAFF. The CDR3 nucleotides read TGTGCCAGCAGCCAAGATTTGGGGGACATAGTGAGGACTGAAGCTTTCTTT. This chain links TRBV4-2 with TRBJ1-1, with a possible D match to TRBD1 (6 bases). V lost 0 bases and J 5 bases, leaving 19 bases between the germline ends. CDR3 length equals 17 residues. The V gene's germline CDR1 is LGHNA and CDR2 YNFKEQ.

V usage is TRBV25-1 and J usage is TRBJ2-7; tentative D call: TRBD1 (5 bases). Germline lookup yields CDR1 MGHDK and CDR2 SYGVNS. Trimming removed 5 bases at V and 6 bases at J, with 17 bases between. This CDR3 is 14 amino acids long. The CDR3 sequence: CASSSPAGNLEQYF. In DNA, the CDR3 is TGTGCCAGCAGTTCCCCAGCAGGGAACCTCGAGCAGTACTTC.

This clonotype was seen ten or more times. The chain combines TRBV7-2 with TRBJ2-5; D is undetermined. The CDR3 has 13 amino acids. Between the trimmed V and J ends, which lost 5 bases and 0 bases, there was a span of 7 bases. Germline V gene lookup returns CDR1 SGHTA and CDR2 FQGNSA. For the CDR3, the DNA is TGTGCCAGCAGCATAATGTACCAAGAGACCCAGTACTTC. Translating gives CASSIMYQETQYF. Variable domain in full (rest from reference TRBV7-2 and TRBJ2-5): GAGVSQSPSNKVTEKGKDVELRCDPISGHTALYWYRQSLGQGLEFLIYFQGNSAPDKSGLPSDRFSAERTGGSVSTLTIQRTQQEDSAVYLCASSIMYQETQYFGPGTRLLVL.